Included here is one TCR beta chain sequence, with context. The sample is drawn from a study of T cell changes during pregnancy in multiple sclerosis. TCRdb's table, derived via immunoSEQ multiplex PCR, lists solely in-frame clones and lacks some. The data show around 50,000 clones, around 90% seen once. The J segment lost 7 bases and the V segment lost 1 base, leaving 5 bases of the junction unmatched. Germline values: CDR1 SGHAT, CDR2 FQNNGV. CDR3 length equals 14 residues. The chain uses TRBV11-2 and TRBJ1-1, with 8 bases fitting TRBD1. This receptor was identified in a female donor in good health, enrolled as a control in a pregnancy study. Sequences were derived from CD4+ T cells from peripheral blood mononuclear cells, sampled after pregnancy. CDR3 DNA: TGTGCCAGCAGCTTAGTGACAGGGGACGTTGAAGCTTTCTTT. It codes for CASSLVTGDVEAFF.